This T cell receptor beta chain was captured by sequencing in a study of blood T cell repertoires in COVID-19. Looking at the study overall: PBMCs, B-cell-depleted T cells, or T cells were the source of the cDNA or gDNA that made up the material.

Resolution of symptoms, clearance, or two negative PCRs was present in recovered Cohort 3 donors. The CDR3 has 14 residues. V dropped 0 bases and J dropped 8; count of bases not matched to a gene: 7. In germline, CDR1 is LGHNA, CDR2 YNFKEQ. Sequenced by immunoSEQ multiplex PCR; TCRdb stores in-frame clones only, minus some. The data contain a few hundred thousand clones, about 90% of them singletons. A single count supports this clone. The sequenced sample was PBMCs or T cells enriched from blood (not recorded which). The origin of this receptor is a woman aged 25 to 39 who had recovered from COVID-19. The chain couples TRBV4-2 to TRBJ2-7; 7 bases map to TRBD2. CDR3 region: CASSQDVGGRKQYF. CDR3 in DNA: TGTGCCAGCAGCCAAGATGTGGGAGGGCGCAAGCAGTACTTC.